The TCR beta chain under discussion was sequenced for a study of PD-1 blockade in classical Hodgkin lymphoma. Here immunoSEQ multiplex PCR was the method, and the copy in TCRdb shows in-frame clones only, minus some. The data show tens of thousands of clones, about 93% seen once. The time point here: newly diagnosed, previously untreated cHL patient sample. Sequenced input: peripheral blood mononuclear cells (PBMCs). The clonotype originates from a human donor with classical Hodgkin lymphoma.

The CDR3 DNA reads TGCAGCGGCTCAGTTGGGAGGACCCCGGACTATGAGCAGTTCTTC. Translating gives CSGSVGRTPDYEQFF. The chain couples TRBV29-1 to TRBJ2-1, with D tentatively TRBD2 (6 bases). Trimming took 7 bases from V and 8 from J, leaving 24 bases between them. CDR3 length: 15 amino acids. Germline values: CDR1 SQVTM, CDR2 ANQGSEA.